This T cell receptor beta chain originates from a study of cytomegalovirus exposure and HLA in healthy donors. The primer mix had 60 Vbeta and 13 Jbeta primers. This table comes from immunoSEQ multiplex PCR, and its TCRdb copy is limited to in-frame clones, with some not included. The sample contains 80,000 or so clones, over 65% of which appear only once. Broader study findings: In a later analysis, an Asian-associated ancestry cluster reportedly showed fewer N-insertions than the approximately 620-donor mean. In an earlier analysis, about 87% or about 30%: the productive usage of most TCR beta V segments. The listing of approximately 160 TCR beta chains classed them as cytomegalovirus-associated.

As for this clone: As yet, its antigen is unknown.

Looked up from germline, CDR1 is SGHRS and CDR2 is YFSETQ. This CDR3 contains 15 residues. Between the trimmed V and J ends, which lost 4 bases and 4 bases, there was a span of 17 bases. This receptor was taken from a man in his thirties or forties in good health and CMV-seropositive. The chain links TRBV5-1 to TRBJ1-1; TRBD1 might be the D (5 bases). The sequencing sample was made of PBMCs. The CDR3 bases are TGCGCCAGCAGCCCCCGGGGGGGTGAGGGCACTGAAGCTTTCTTT. Protein: CASSPRGGEGTEAFF. Filled out from reference TRBV5-1 and TRBJ1-1, the complete variable domain reads KAGVTQTPRYLIKTRGQQVTLSCSPISGHRSVSWYQQTPGQGLQFLFEYFSETQRNKGNFPGRFSGRQFSNSRSEMNVSTLELGDSALYLCASSPRGGEGTEAFFGQGTRLTVV.